The rows below give T cell receptor beta chains drawn from one sample of a study of blood T cells in healthy people across ages. TCRdb passed the 5' RACE reads through MiXCR, listing each CDR3 protein once. Among about 680,000 distinct CDR3 sequences, roughly 49% were seen once, and the ten largest hold about 32%. Sequencing was carried out using blood. The receptors originated from an older woman in good health. Each CDR3 is given with its conserved first and last residue. A D gene is named only where the DNA matches it firmly. Some rows have no size entry. The others give once, few or many, or a class for an expanded clone.

TRBV5-1	TRBJ2-2	NA	TRBD2	TGCGCCAGCAGCTTAATAGCGGGAGATAACACCGGGGAGCTGTTTTTT	CASSLIAGDNTGELFF
TRBV18	TRBJ2-7	once	NA	TGTGCCAGCTCACAGGAGGGGGCTTCCGTCGAGCAGTACTTC	CASSQEGASVEQYF
TRBV4-2	TRBJ2-3	NA	TRBD2	TGTGCCAGCAGCCAAGATGTAGCACTAGCGGGACTGAAGTATTTT	CASSQDVALAGLKYF
TRBV24-1	TRBJ2-7	NA	NA	TGTGCCACCAGTGAGCGGGACGGCTACGAGCAGTACTTC	CATSERDGYEQYF
TRBV7-2	TRBJ1-2	NA	TRBD1	TGTGCCAGCAGCCTGGGACAGGCCCTCAACTATGGCTACACCTTC	CASSLGQALNYGYTF
TRBV29-1	TRBJ2-7	NA	NA	TGCAGCGTTTCTATCAGGGGCGCCTACAATGAGCAGTACTTC	CSVSIRGAYNEQYF
TRBV20-1	TRBJ2-3	NA	NA	TGCAGGGTCATTGGAGATACGCAGTATTTT	CRVIGDTQYF
TRBV4-1	TRBJ1-4	NA	NA	TGCGCCAGCAGCCAAGAGGGACGTACTAATGAAAAACTGTTTTTT	CASSQEGRTNEKLFF
TRBV20-1	TRBJ2-1	NA	TRBD1	TGCAGGCCGGGACAGAACGGCAATGAGCAGTTCTTC	CRPGQNGNEQFF
TRBV10-3	TRBJ1-2	few	NA	TGTGCCATCAGTGAGTCGAGCCTTCGGCAAGGCTACACCTTC	CAISESSLRQGYTF
TRBV6-6	TRBJ2-5	NA	TRBD1	TGTGCCAGCAGCCCGGGTCGCAAACAGGGGGCGGGAGAGACCCAGTACTTC	CASSPGRKQGAGETQYF
TRBV5-1	TRBJ2-3	NA	NA	TGCGCCAGCACAGACTCCCTTAGCACAGATACGCAGTATTTT	CASTDSLSTDTQYF
TRBV10-3	TRBJ1-2	few	TRBD1	TGTGCCATCAGTGAGCCCCGGGACAGGGCGCCGGGCTACACCTTC	CAISEPRDRAPGYTF